These 19 T cell receptor beta chains originate from one sample sequenced in a study of blood T cell repertoires in COVID-19. Sequencing was performed with immunoSEQ multiplex PCR; in TCRdb, only in-frame clones are kept and a portion is missing. Among 150,000 or so clones, 76% were seen once, and the ten largest hold more than 3.5%. Sequenced material: peripheral blood. These receptors all come from an elderly woman with active or convalescent COVID-19.

The chain carries TRBV6-2 or TRBV6-3 and TRBJ2-1, with TRBD1 matching over 8 bases. The CDR3 consists of 14 residues. Germline trimming cut 4 bases from V and 9 bases from J; bases unmatched to any gene: 8. In germline, CDR1 is MNHEY, CDR2 SVGEGT. The CDR3 loop is CASSSRTGRREQFF. CDR3 nucleotide sequence: TGTGCCAGCAGTTCCAGGACAGGGCGACGTGAGCAGTTCTTC.

V is TRBV30 and J is TRBJ1-5, with a weak D call TRBD1 (5 bases). Germline lookup yields CDR1 GTSNPN and CDR2 SVGIG (reference sequence). The CDR3 loop spans 15 amino acids. V lost 3 bases and J 9 bases, leaving 21 bases between the germline ends. The CDR3 nucleotides read TGTGCCTGGAGCCGGGGGACCGGGACCGAATCGCCCCAGCATTTT. Translated, it gives CAWSRGTGTESPQHF.

V is TRBV4-2 and J is TRBJ2-3; 12 nucleotides line up with TRBD2. Germline loops: CDR1 LGHNA, CDR2 YNFKEQ. The J segment lost 7 bases and the V segment lost 0 bases, leaving 5 bases of the junction unmatched. This CDR3 contains 16 residues. The CDR3 is CASSQEPSGGGYTQYF. The CDR3 DNA follows: TGTGCCAGCAGCCAAGAACCTAGCGGGGGGGGATATACGCAGTATTTT.

This chain connects TRBV6-5 to TRBJ2-7, with a possible D match to TRBD2 (6 bases). The length of the CDR3 is 15 residues. Between the trimmed V and J ends, which lost 5 bases and 2 bases, there was a span of 16 bases. The germline gives CDR1 MNHEY, CDR2 SVGAGI. In DNA, the CDR3 is TGTGCCAGCAGTATCCGGGGCGGGGCGACCTACGAGCAGTACTTC. This gives the protein CASSIRGGATYEQYF.

The chain combines TRBV6-5 with TRBJ1-6; 7 bases fit TRBD1. The V gene end was trimmed by 4 bases and the J gene end by 6 bases; junction bases not matched to a gene: 6. This CDR3 spans 15 amino acids. The germline gives CDR1 MNHEY, CDR2 SVGAGI. CDR3 bases: TGTGCCAGCAGTTCCGGACAGGTCGCTAATTCACCCCTCCACTTT. Translating it yields CASSSGQVANSPLHF.

This chain links TRBV29-1 with TRBJ1-3, with 8 bases aligning to TRBD1. The CDR3 is made up of 15 amino acids. V gave up 7 bases and J gave up 0 bases; unmatched junction bases: 8. CDR1 is SQVTM, CDR2 ANQGSEA, per germline. CDR3 DNA: TGCAGCGCAAACAGGGGGACCTCCTCTGGAAACACCATATATTTT. It yields the protein CSANRGTSSGNTIYF.

This clone has only one observation. This chain uses TRBV27 with TRBJ2-7; D may be TRBD2 (6 bases). The CDR3 sequence is 12 residues long. V gave up 4 bases and J gave up 7 bases, with 11 bases separating them. Germline lookup yields CDR1 MNHEY and CDR2 SMNVEV (reference sequence). CDR3 sequence: CASSSGLGEQYF. In DNA, the CDR3 is TGTGCCAGCAGTTCGGGACTTGGAGAGCAGTACTTC.

The V and J genes are TRBV14 and TRBJ2-5, with 8 bases aligning to TRBD2. The germline gives CDR1 SGHDN, CDR2 FVKESK. The ends lost 0 bases at V and 9 bases at J; junction bases unmatched: 15. The CDR3 runs to 17 residues. The CDR3 spells CASSQDSGGGPREAQYF. As DNA, the CDR3 is TGTGCCAGCAGCCAAGATTCGGGCGGGGGGCCTCGGGAGGCCCAGTACTTC.

The V gene is TRBV5-4, the J gene TRBJ1-5; 10 bases match TRBD1. CDR3 size: 15 residues. The V gene's germline CDR1 is SGHNT and CDR2 YYREEE (reference sequence). Germline trimming cut 4 bases from V and 4 bases from J; bases unmatched to any gene: 5. This CDR3 reads CASSQGQGINQPQHF. The CDR3 DNA is TGTGCCAGCAGCCAGGGACAGGGGATTAATCAGCCCCAGCATTTT.

This clone was counted between two and nine times. The chain recombines TRBV6-2 or TRBV6-3 with TRBJ2-4; D is unclear. The V and J ends lost 3 bases and 3 bases respectively, with 15 bases between them. CDR1 and CDR2 (germline): MNHEY, SVGEGT. The CDR3 sequence is 16 residues long. The CDR3 reads CASSYSPAVGKNIQYF. The CDR3 nucleotides read TGTGCCAGCAGTTATAGTCCCGCGGTTGGCAAAAACATTCAGTACTTC.

The chain employs TRBV5-1 and TRBJ1-1; D call uncertain. The germline CDR1 and CDR2 sequences are SGHRS and YFSETQ. Trimming shortened V by 4 bases and J by 2 bases, and 15 bases separated the two germline ends. This CDR3 comprises 15 residues. CDR3 nucleotides: TGCGCCAGCAGCCCGGGAGGCGCCAAAAACACTGAAGCTTTCTTT. Translation: CASSPGGAKNTEAFF.

The chain links TRBV4-1 to TRBJ1-4; 8 bases match TRBD1. Germline V lookup: CDR1 MGHRA, CDR2 YSYEKL. The CDR3 covers 17 residues. The ends lost 4 bases at V and 4 bases at J; junction bases unmatched: 11. This chain's CDR3 is CASSRSISDRGNEKLFF. DNA of the CDR3: TGCGCCAGCAGCCGTTCTATTTCCGACAGGGGTAATGAAAAACTGTTTTTT.

The chain carries TRBV6-5 and TRBJ1-2, with TRBD1 identical over 7 bases. J was trimmed by 8 bases and V by 0 bases; bases with no gene match: 6. CDR3 length equals 14 residues. The germline CDR1 and CDR2 sequences are MNHEY and SVGAGI. CDR3 in DNA: TGTGCCAGCAGTTACTCGGAGAGACAGGGAGGCTACACCTTC. This sequence encodes CASSYSERQGGYTF.

J is TRBJ2-1 and V is TRBV7-3, with D unresolved. The CDR3 loop spans 15 amino acids. In germline, CDR1 is SGHTA, CDR2 FQGTGA. Trimming removed 5 bases from V and 6 bases from J, with 17 bases in between. The CDR3 reads CASSQLSPPGNEQFF. The CDR3 DNA follows: TGTGCCAGCAGCCAACTATCCCCACCCGGCAATGAGCAGTTCTTC.

This clone was recorded a few times. The V gene is TRBV2, the J gene TRBJ1-2, with D tentatively TRBD1 (5 bases). Germline V CDR1 and CDR2: SNHLY, FYNNEI. The CDR3 length is 12 residues. Trimming removed 10 bases from V and 6 bases from J, with 15 bases in between. The CDR3 here is CAIKGQSDGYTF. The CDR3 nucleotides are TGTGCCATAAAGGGGCAGTCTGATGGCTACACCTTC.

This clone was detected a few times. The V and J genes are TRBV5-1 and TRBJ2-2, with 11 nucleotides matching TRBD2. CDR3 length: 15 amino acids. Per germline, CDR1 SGHRS and CDR2 YFSETQ. V gave up 0 bases and J gave up 7 bases; unmatched junction bases: 2. CDR3: CASSLGLAGIGELFF. The CDR3 region has the DNA TGCGCCAGCAGCTTGGGACTAGCGGGGATCGGGGAGCTGTTTTTT.

This clone appeared a single time. The chain employs TRBV19 and TRBJ1-5; TRBD1 matches at 8 bases. The CDR3 has 15 amino acids. CDR1 is LNHDA and CDR2 is SQIVND in the germline V gene (reference sequence). V gave up 9 bases and J gave up 3 bases; unmatched junction bases: 10. CDR3 nucleotide sequence: TGTGCCAGCCTGGGACAGGCCAAAATCAATCAGCCCCAGCATTTT. It specifies CASLGQAKINQPQHF. The full variable domain, in which reference TRBV19 and TRBJ1-5 provide the parts outside the CDR3, is DGGITQSPKYLFRKEGQNVTLSCEQNLNHDAMYWYRQDPGQGLRLIYYSQIVNDFQKGDIAEGYSVSREKKESFPLTVTSAQKNPTAFYLCASLGQAKINQPQHFGDGTRLSIL.

As for this clone: The same CDR3 can be traced to other DNA sequences in this sample. The CDR3 loop reads CASSTTGNSNQPQHF. The DNA of the CDR3 is TGTGCCAGTAGTACCACAGGGAATAGCAATCAGCCCCAGCATTTT. The chain is built from TRBV19 and TRBJ1-5; weak D call: TRBD1 (6 bases). With 4 bases removed from V and 0 bases from J, the gap between germline ends came to 10 bases. CDR3 length equals 15 residues. Germline CDR1 is LNHDA and CDR2 is SQIVND (reference sequence). Full variable domain (outside the CDR3, taken from reference TRBV19 and TRBJ1-5): DGGITQSPKYLFRKEGQNVTLSCEQNLNHDAMYWYRQDPGQGLRLIYYSQIVNDFQKGDIAEGYSVSREKKESFPLTVTSAQKNPTAFYLCASSTTGNSNQPQHFGDGTRLSIL.

This clone came up a few times. V and J are TRBV28 and TRBJ1-3, with 9 bases fitting TRBD1. V lost 6 bases and J lost 7; bases outside the gene matches: 10. The CDR3 has 15 residues. In germline, CDR1 is MDHEN, CDR2 SYDVKM. The CDR3 nucleotides are TGTGCCAGCAGCTCCCCAACAGGGGGCAGGAACACCATATATTTT. Residues: CASSSPTGGRNTIYF. The whole variable domain, filled in from reference TRBV28 and TRBJ1-3, reads DVKVTQSSRYLVKRTGEKVFLECVQDMDHENMFWYRQDPGLGLRLIYFSYDVKMKEKGDIPEGYSVSREKKERFSLILESASTNQTSMYLCASSSPTGGRNTIYFGEGSWLTVV.